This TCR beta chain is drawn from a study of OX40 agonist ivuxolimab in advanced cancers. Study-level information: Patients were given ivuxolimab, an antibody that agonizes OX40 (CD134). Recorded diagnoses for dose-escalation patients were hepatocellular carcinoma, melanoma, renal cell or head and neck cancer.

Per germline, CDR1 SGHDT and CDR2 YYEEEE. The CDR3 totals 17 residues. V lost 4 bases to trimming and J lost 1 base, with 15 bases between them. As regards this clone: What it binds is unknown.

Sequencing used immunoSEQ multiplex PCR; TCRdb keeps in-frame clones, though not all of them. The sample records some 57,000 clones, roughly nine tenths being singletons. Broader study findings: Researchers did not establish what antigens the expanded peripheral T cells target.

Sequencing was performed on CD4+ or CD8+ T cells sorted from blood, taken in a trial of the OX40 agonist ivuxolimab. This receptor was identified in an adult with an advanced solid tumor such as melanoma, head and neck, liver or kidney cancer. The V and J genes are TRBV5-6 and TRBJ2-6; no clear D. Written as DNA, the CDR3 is TGTGCCAGCAGCCACTTACTGATGGGATCTGGGGCCAACGTCCTGACTTTC. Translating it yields CASSHLLMGSGANVLTF.